This TCR beta chain derives from a study of cytomegalovirus exposure and HLA in healthy donors. 60 Vbeta and 13 Jbeta primers were used in PCR. Clones were sequenced by immunoSEQ multiplex PCR, and TCRdb holds only the in-frame ones, with some missing. This sample has 110,000 to 150,000 clones, with approximately 78% found just once. Sequencing was performed on PBMCs. This receptor was taken from a woman aged 40 to 50 in good health and CMV-seropositive.

CDR3 region: CASSQVNTEAFF. For the CDR3, the DNA is TGTGCCAGCTCCCAGGTGAACACTGAAGCTTTCTTT. This chain joins TRBV18 and TRBJ1-1; D ambiguous. Germline V gene lookup returns CDR1 KGHSH and CDR2 LQKENI. The CDR3 covers 12 residues. Deletions cut 6 bases from V and 0 bases from J, with 5 bases between.